A single T cell receptor beta chain is shown here with its context. The target antigen is unknown. This sample is part of a study of CD8 T cells in ankylosing spondylitis. Whole-study results and caveats: A TCR beta motif of roughly eight highly homologous variants seemed to mark ankylosing spondylitis blood. Disease-linked clones displayed a CD8+ phenotype and appeared relatively rarely in peripheral blood. Earlier work had already found some motif variants in reactive arthritis synovial fluid and blood.

CDR3 length: 14 amino acids. Germline V gene data show CDR1 as SGHDN and CDR2 as FVKESK. Trimming left V 4 bases short and J 5 bases short, with 14 bases between. TCRdb independently ran MiXCR on the 5' RACE reads; one entry per CDR3 protein. The sample has hundreds of thousands of distinct CDR3 sequences; 9.5% to 15% are singletons. The chain has TRBV14 and TRBJ1-1; D possibly corresponds to TRBD1 (5 bases). The sequencing input was blood, either unsorted or a sorted T cell fraction (not recorded which). The receptor was derived from a male donor with ankylosing spondylitis. The CDR3 DNA reads TGTGCCAGCAGCCGATGGGCAGGGAGGACTGAAGCTTTCTTT. This sequence encodes CASSRWAGRTEAFF.